The T cell receptor (beta chain) under discussion was sequenced for a study of identical twins. Study observations and caveats: Conclusions leaned on cross-sectional statistical analysis and did not track the same donors over time. In zero-insertion analyses, partial confounding could arise from invariant MAIT and iNKT cells. Reduced insertions were recorded for abundant cord blood beta clonotypes, with no such pattern in memory repertoires.

A word on this clonotype: Its antigen is as yet unknown.

A template switching step contributed a universal primer site, while unique molecular identifiers were present in the cDNA. MiXCR, run by TCRdb on the 5' RACE reads, gives a single entry per CDR3 protein. The profile shows 450,000 or so distinct CDR3 sequences, 14% of them singletons. The CDR3 is 16 amino acids. Looked up from germline, CDR1 is MGHDK and CDR2 is SYGVNS. Trimming removed 8 bases at V and 1 base at J, with 21 bases between. Another study also made use of these data, one on yellow fever vaccine responses in identical twins.

The clonotype comes from a woman aged 18-30 years in good health. This chain connects TRBV25-1 to TRBJ2-7; possibly TRBD1 or TRBD2 for D (5 bases each). The sample consisted of CD4+ T cells sorted from blood. CDR3 protein: CASSSGGSRGSYEQYF. The CDR3 region has the DNA TGTGCCAGCTCCAGTGGGGGTAGTAGGGGATCCTACGAGCAGTACTTC.